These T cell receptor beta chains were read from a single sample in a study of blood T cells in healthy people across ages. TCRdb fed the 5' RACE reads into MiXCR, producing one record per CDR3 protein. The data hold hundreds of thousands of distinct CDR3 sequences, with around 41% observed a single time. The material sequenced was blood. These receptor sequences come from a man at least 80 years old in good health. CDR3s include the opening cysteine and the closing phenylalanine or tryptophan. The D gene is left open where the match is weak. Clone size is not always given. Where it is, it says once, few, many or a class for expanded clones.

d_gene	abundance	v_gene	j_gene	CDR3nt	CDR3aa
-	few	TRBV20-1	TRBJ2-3	TGCAGTGTGGGGGGGCCTAGCACAGATACGCAGTATTTT	CSVGGPSTDTQYF
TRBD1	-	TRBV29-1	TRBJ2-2	TGCAGCTTCCAGACAGGGGCATACACCGGGGAGCTGTTTTTT	CSFQTGAYTGELFF
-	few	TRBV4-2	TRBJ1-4	TGTGCCAGCAGCCAGAGACAGGAGGGTACAACGACTAATGAAAAACTGTTTTTT	CASSQRQEGTTTNEKLFF
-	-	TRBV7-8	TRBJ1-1	TGTGCCAGCAGCGAAAGAGGTCTAGTGACTGAAGCTTTCTTT	CASSERGLVTEAFF
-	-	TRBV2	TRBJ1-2	TGTGCCAGCAGTGGGAAGGACGGACCCTATGGCTACACCTTC	CASSGKDGPYGYTF
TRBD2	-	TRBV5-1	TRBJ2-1	TGCGCCAGCAGCTCTGGCCCAGCGGGGGGATACAATGAGCAGTTCTTC	CASSSGPAGGYNEQFF
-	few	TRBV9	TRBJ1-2	TGTGCCAGCAGCGTGGGACGGAGCTATGGCTACACCTTC	CASSVGRSYGYTF
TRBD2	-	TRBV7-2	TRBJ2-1	TGTGCCAGCAGCTTAAACGGGAGGACCAATGAGCAGTTCTTC	CASSLNGRTNEQFF
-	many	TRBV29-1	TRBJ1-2	TGCAGCCCCGTGTTTAGACAGAAAGGCTACACCTTC	CSPVFRQKGYTF
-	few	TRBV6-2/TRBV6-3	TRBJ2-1	TGTGCCAGCAGTCCGTTGATGGAGCAGTTCTTC	CASSPLMEQFF
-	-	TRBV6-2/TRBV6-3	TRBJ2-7	TGTGCCAGCAGTCCTCAAAAGTACGAGCAGTACTTC	CASSPQKYEQYF
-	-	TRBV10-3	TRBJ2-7	TGTGCCCTACGACAGGGGGCTAGCGGGAAGCCCTACGAGCAGTACTTC	CALRQGASGKPYEQYF
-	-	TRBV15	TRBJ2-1	TGTGCCACCAGCAGAGACCCCCTTAGACGGGCGCGGCCAACCTACAATGAGCAGTTCTTC	CATSRDPLRRARPTYNEQFF
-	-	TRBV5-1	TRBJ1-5	TGCGCCAGCAGCTTGTTGGGCAGGGATAATCAGCCCCAGCATTTT	CASSLLGRDNQPQHF
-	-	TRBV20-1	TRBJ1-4	TGCAGTGCTTCCCGGGCTACAACTAATGAAAAACTGTTTTTT	CSASRATTNEKLFF
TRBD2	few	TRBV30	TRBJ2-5	TGTGCCTGGAGTGTATCAAGCGGGGTGATGGAGACCCAGTACTTC	CAWSVSSGVMETQYF
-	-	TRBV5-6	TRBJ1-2	TGTGCCAGCAGCTTTCGAAAGGGAATGAGTGGCTACACCTTC	CASSFRKGMSGYTF
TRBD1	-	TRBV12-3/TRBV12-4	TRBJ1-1	TGTGCCAGCAGAACCGCGGACAGGGCAGCTGAAGCTTTCTTT	CASRTADRAAEAFF
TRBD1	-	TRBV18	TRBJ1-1	TGTGCCAGCTCACTTAACCGGGACAGAGCAACTGAAGCTTTCTTT	CASSLNRDRATEAFF
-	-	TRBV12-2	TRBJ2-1	TGTGCAAGTCGCTTAGCGTATGTGTCCGGCTACAATGAGCAGTTCTTC	CASRLAYVSGYNEQFF
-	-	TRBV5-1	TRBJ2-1	TGCGCCAGCAGTTTCAGCCACAATGAGCAGTTCTTC	CASSFSHNEQFF
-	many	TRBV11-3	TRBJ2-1	TGTGCCAGCAGCCCGGGGGCAGGGCAACCAAACAATGAGCAGTTCTTC	CASSPGAGQPNNEQFF
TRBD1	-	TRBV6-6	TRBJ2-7	TGTGCCAGCAATCACCGAACCGGACAGGTAGTCTACGAGCAGTACTTC	CASNHRTGQVVYEQYF
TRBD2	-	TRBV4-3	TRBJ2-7	TGCGCCTGCAGCCCCCCCCGGGGTAGCGGGAGATTCTCCTACGAGCAGTACTTC	CACSPPRGSGRFSYEQYF